The 32 T cell receptor beta chains in this list originate from one sample, sequenced in a study of T cell responses to AZD1222 COVID-19 vaccine. Some clones are missing from TCRdb's copy, which holds only in-frame ones; the method was immunoSEQ multiplex PCR. This table has 150,000 to 200,000 clones, roughly 94% appearing once. The source was peripheral blood, collected 28 days after the second AZD1222 dose. The receptor set was obtained from an adult who received the AZD1222 COVID-19 vaccine.

The chain joins TRBV15 to TRBJ2-2; 13 positions agree with TRBD2. CDR1 is LNHNV and CDR2 is YYDKDF in the germline V gene (reference sequence). J lost 4 bases, V lost 8 bases, and 1 base had no gene match. The CDR3 contains 14 residues. The DNA of the CDR3 is TGTGCCACCGGACTAGCGGGAGTCACCGGGGAGCTGTTTTTT. Translating it yields CATGLAGVTGELFF.

The chain recombines TRBV10-1 with TRBJ2-5; D gene uncertain. Germline values: CDR1 WNHNN, CDR2 SYGVQD (reference sequence). V was clipped by 3 bases and J by 3 bases, with 14 bases between them. The CDR3 runs 15 residues. The DNA for the CDR3 is TGCGCCAGCAGTGAAAGGTCGGGCAGAGAAGAGACCCAGTACTTC. As protein: CASSERSGREETQYF.

The gene calls are TRBV21-1 and TRBJ1-1. TRBV21-1 is noted as a pseudogene. The CDR3 covers 11 residues. Written as DNA, the CDR3 is TGTGCCAGTCGCGGGGTCTCTGAAGCTTTCTTT. Translation gives CASRGVSEAFF.

The table lists this clone with a few counts. The chain has TRBV18 and TRBJ1-1; the D is unclear. Germline assignment: CDR1 KGHSH and CDR2 LQKENI. CDR3 size: 14 residues. Trimming removed 2 bases at V and 2 bases at J, with 9 bases between. CDR3 in amino acids: CASSPIQPNTEAFF. CDR3 coding DNA: TGTGCCAGCTCACCAATCCAGCCAAACACTGAAGCTTTCTTT.

The chain employs TRBV19 and TRBJ2-7, with 7 nucleotides matching TRBD2. The CDR3 spans 14 residues. Germline lookup yields CDR1 LNHDA and CDR2 SQIVND (reference sequence). V gave up 5 bases and J gave up 2 bases; unmatched junction bases: 6. The CDR3 here is CASSSGLEAYEQYF. The DNA of the CDR3 is TGTGCCAGTAGTTCTGGACTAGAAGCCTACGAGCAGTACTTC.

The V and J genes are TRBV4-3 and TRBJ1-6; D remains unclear. This CDR3 comprises 15 residues. Germline V lookup: CDR1 LGHNA, CDR2 YSLEER. The germline V and J ends were trimmed by 1 base and 10 bases, with 14 bases remaining between them. The DNA for the CDR3 is TGCGCCAGCAGCCAAGGCCAATACGTAGGATCACCCCTCCACTTT. Translating gives CASSQGQYVGSPLHF.

J is TRBJ1-5 and V is TRBV6-5; 8 bases are a match to TRBD1. V lost 10 bases to trimming and J lost 4 bases; unmatched junction nucleotides: 12. Per the germline V gene, CDR1 is MNHEY and CDR2 is SVGAGI. The CDR3 contains 15 residues. DNA for the CDR3: TGTGCCACCCGACTAGGACAGGGTGTAAATCAGCCCCAGCATTTT. Translated: CATRLGQGVNQPQHF.

This clone was seen only once. The chain carries TRBV29-1 and TRBJ1-2, with TRBD1 matching over 9 bases. Germline CDR1 is SQVTM and CDR2 is ANQGSEA. The trim removed 7 bases at V and 2 bases at J, leaving 5 bases unmatched. The CDR3 loop spans 13 amino acids. The CDR3: CSAGTGSNYGYTF. The CDR3, as DNA: TGCAGCGCCGGGACAGGGAGCAACTATGGCTACACCTTC.

CDR3 amino acids: CASRQGRNEQFF. CDR3 DNA: TGCGCCAGCAGGCAGGGGAGGAATGAGCAGTTCTTC. The chain employs TRBV5-1 and TRBJ2-1; either TRBD1 or TRBD2 may fit D (6 bases each). This CDR3 spans 12 amino acids. V was trimmed by 5 bases and J by 7 bases, leaving 10 bases between them. CDR1 is SGHRS and CDR2 is YFSETQ in the germline V gene.

This CDR3 is CASSLTGGLYEQFF. The CDR3 DNA reads as TGTGCCAGCAGCTTAACAGGGGGGCTGTATGAGCAGTTCTTC. The rearrangement uses TRBV7-2 and TRBJ2-1, with TRBD1 matching over 8 bases. CDR1 and CDR2 (germline): SGHTA, FQGNSA. This CDR3 comprises 14 residues. V shed 2 bases, J shed 8 bases, and the junction held 5 bases outside the gene matches.

This clone was seen a few times. The chain couples TRBV2 to TRBJ2-7; no clear D. The V gene lost 3 bases and the J gene lost 2 bases, with 8 bases spanning the gap. Germline V gene lookup returns CDR1 SNHLY and CDR2 FYNNEI. This CDR3 has 13 amino acids. The CDR3 DNA sequence: TGTGCCAGCAGTGAGGAGATAACCTACGAGCAGTACTTC. Residues: CASSEEITYEQYF. The variable domain in full, completed from reference TRBV2 and TRBJ2-7, reads EPEVTQTPSHQVTQMGQEVILRCVPISNHLYFYWYRQILGQKVEFLVSFYNNEISEKSEIFDDQFSVERPDGSNFTLKIRSTKLEDSAMYFCASSEEITYEQYFGPGTRLTVT.

The chain couples TRBV4-1 to TRBJ1-1; possibly TRBD1 for D (5 bases). V dropped 0 bases and J dropped 4 bases, with 12 bases sitting between them. Germline V lookup: CDR1 MGHRA, CDR2 YSYEKL. This CDR3 region has 15 residues. The CDR3 is CASSQEWGMATEAFF. The DNA of the CDR3 is TGCGCCAGCAGCCAAGAGTGGGGCATGGCCACTGAAGCTTTCTTT.

The rearrangement links TRBV28 to TRBJ1-5; 7 bases agree with TRBD1. In germline, CDR1 is MDHEN, CDR2 SYDVKM. The CDR3 has 16 amino acids. With V trimmed by 5 bases and J by 7 bases, 14 bases remained unmatched. In nucleotides, the CDR3 is TGTGCCAGCAGTCCCCACAGGGGTGGGCTCGGACAGCCCCAGCATTTT. Translation gives CASSPHRGGLGQPQHF. Complete variable domain (other parts from reference TRBV28 and TRBJ1-5): DVKVTQSSRYLVKRTGEKVFLECVQDMDHENMFWYRQDPGLGLRLIYFSYDVKMKEKGDIPEGYSVSREKKERFSLILESASTNQTSMYLCASSPHRGGLGQPQHFGDGTRLSIL.

The chain employs TRBV18 and TRBJ2-7; 9 bases match TRBD1. V was clipped by 0 bases and J by 4 bases; unmatched bases: 4. Per the germline V gene, CDR1 is KGHSH and CDR2 is LQKENI. There are 15 residues in the CDR3. The CDR3 region has the DNA TGTGCCAGCTCACCACCTGGGACAGGGCTGTACGAGCAGTACTTC. It yields the protein CASSPPGTGLYEQYF.

J is TRBJ2-7 and V is TRBV10-3; 8 bases match TRBD1. Germline V gene sequence: CDR1 ENHRY, CDR2 SYGVKD. CDR3 size: 15 residues. J lost 3 bases, V lost 2 bases, and 6 bases had no gene match. The CDR3: CAISELGTGFYEQYF. CDR3 in DNA: TGTGCCATCAGTGAGCTAGGGACAGGATTCTACGAGCAGTACTTC.

This chain uses TRBV7-2 with TRBJ1-3; D unclear. This CDR3 has 15 residues. Germline V gene sequence: CDR1 SGHTA, CDR2 FQGNSA. V shed 5 bases and J shed 0 bases, with 11 bases lying between them. CDR3 sequence reads: CASSQKANSGNTIYF. DNA for the CDR3: TGTGCCAGCAGCCAGAAGGCTAACTCTGGAAACACCATATATTTT.

This sequence joins TRBV11-2 and TRBJ2-3, with TRBD1 identical over 8 bases. The CDR3 loop spans 14 amino acids. Germline V gives CDR1 SGHAT, CDR2 FQNNGV. V was pared by 5 bases and J by 6 bases, with 7 bases of the junction left unmatched. CDR3 sequence reads: CASSRTGTVDTQYF. In nucleotides, the CDR3 is TGTGCCAGCAGCCGGACAGGGACTGTGGATACGCAGTATTTT.

This rearrangement joins TRBV7-2 to TRBJ2-7, with D possibly being TRBD1 (5 bases). The CDR3 has 13 amino acids. V was shortened by 4 bases and J by 1 base, with 8 bases between the two germline ends. In germline, CDR1 is SGHTA, CDR2 FQGNSA. In DNA, the CDR3 is TGTGCCAGCAGCTCAGACAGATCCTACGAGCAGTACTTC. Protein sequence: CASSSDRSYEQYF.

The chain uses TRBV27 and TRBJ2-7; D is perhaps TRBD2 (6 bases). The CDR3 is made up of 13 amino acids. Trimming took 7 bases from V and 2 from J, leaving 12 bases between them. Germline lookup yields CDR1 MNHEY and CDR2 SMNVEV (reference sequence). The CDR3 DNA sequence: TGTGCCAGCATGGGGACTGTTGCCTACGAGCAGTACTTC. This translates into CASMGTVAYEQYF.

This chain links TRBV28 with TRBJ1-2; tentative D call: TRBD1 (6 bases). V lost 6 bases and J lost 6, with 14 bases in between. Germline values: CDR1 MDHEN, CDR2 SYDVKM. The CDR3 contains 13 residues. CDR3 bases: TGTGCCAGCAGCAACCTCGCAGGGGATGGCTACACCTTC. It encodes CASSNLAGDGYTF.

This chain connects TRBV6-5 to TRBJ1-1; 7 nucleotides agree with TRBD1. Looked up from germline, CDR1 is MNHEY and CDR2 is SVGAGI. After removal of 8 bases from V and 8 bases from J, the junction contained 11 bases not matched to a gene. CDR3 length: 13 residues. Here the CDR3 DNA reads TGTGCCAGCGCCCACGGCACAGGGGTAGAAGCTTTCTTT. It encodes CASAHGTGVEAFF.

This chain connects TRBV30 to TRBJ2-7; D may be TRBD2 (6 bases). Germline CDR1 and CDR2: GTSNPN and SVGIG (reference sequence). Trimming left V 8 bases short and J 0 bases short, with 14 bases between. The CDR3 loop spans 13 amino acids. The CDR3 nucleotides read TGTGCCAGCCGGGACTGGAGCTCCTACGAGCAGTACTTC. The encoded protein is CASRDWSSYEQYF.

The chain carries TRBV15 and TRBJ1-5; TRBD1 aligns across 9 bases. CDR3 length equals 15 residues. Germline V CDR1 and CDR2: LNHNV, YYDKDF (reference sequence). V lost 5 bases, J lost 4 bases, and 6 bases stayed unmatched. DNA of the CDR3: TGTGCCACCAGCTTAAGGACAGGGGCTAATCAGCCCCAGCATTTT. This encodes CATSLRTGANQPQHF.

V usage is TRBV30 and J usage is TRBJ1-2; 7 nucleotides align to TRBD1. V shed 3 bases, J shed 4 bases, and the junction held 5 bases outside the gene matches. The CDR3 totals 13 residues. CDR1 and CDR2 from the germline V gene are GTSNPN and SVGIG (reference sequence). The CDR3 loop reads CAWRTTGAYGYTF. CDR3 bases: TGTGCCTGGAGAACTACAGGGGCCTATGGCTACACCTTC.

The chain links TRBV10-3 to TRBJ2-1; D not resolved. The V gene's germline CDR1 is ENHRY and CDR2 SYGVKD. Trimming left V 5 bases short and J 8 bases short, with 13 bases between. The CDR3 sequence is 13 residues long. The CDR3 loop is CAISPEVSDEQFF. The CDR3 nucleotides are TGTGCCATCAGTCCAGAGGTGAGCGATGAGCAGTTCTTC.

The table lists this clone with a count of one. This chain links TRBV6-5 with TRBJ2-3; possibly TRBD2 for D (5 bases). This CDR3 has 15 residues. The V end was cut by 6 bases, the J end by 4 bases, with 17 bases between. Germline CDR1 reads MNHEY; CDR2 reads SVGAGI. Here the CDR3 DNA reads TGTGCCAGCAGGGGAACACCCGAGGGATCAGATACGCAGTATTTT. It codes for CASRGTPEGSDTQYF.

J is TRBJ1-6 and V is TRBV25-1; D remains unclear. Germline V gene sequence: CDR1 MGHDK, CDR2 SYGVNS. The CDR3 is 13 residues long. V was clipped by 5 bases and J by 10 bases, with 12 bases between them. The CDR3 sequence is CASSHGRGSPLHF. The DNA for the CDR3 is TGTGCCAGCAGTCATGGAAGAGGCTCACCCCTCCACTTT.

The V call is TRBV23-1, the J call TRBJ2-7; D not resolved. TRBV23-1 counts as an open reading frame of uncertain function. V was cut by 4 bases and J by 4 bases, with 14 bases left in between. This CDR3 has 14 amino acids. The CDR3: CASSRWWAWYEQYF. The CDR3 bases are TGCGCCAGCAGTCGGTGGTGGGCTTGGTACGAGCAGTACTTC.

The chain recombines TRBV3-1 (or the pseudogene TRBV3-2) with TRBJ1-1; 11 bases are a match to TRBD1. This CDR3 has 16 residues. CDR1 and CDR2 from the germline V gene are LGHDT and YNNKEL (reference sequence). J gave up 8 bases and V 0 bases, and 8 bases lay outside the gene matches. For the CDR3, the DNA is TGTGCCAGCAGCCAAGATAGGTTACGGGACAGGGGGGAAGCTTTCTTT. Residues: CASSQDRLRDRGEAFF.

This clone was picked up one time. This sequence joins TRBV7-9 and TRBJ2-1; 9 bases are shared with TRBD2. After removal of 4 bases from V and 5 bases from J, the junction contained 6 bases not matched to a gene. The CDR3 sequence is 15 residues long. The germline V gene has CDR1 SEHNR and CDR2 FQNEAQ (reference sequence). CDR3: CASSSTSGIHNEQFF. Here the CDR3 DNA reads TGTGCCAGCAGCTCGACTAGCGGTATCCACAATGAGCAGTTCTTC. Based on the CDR3 plus reference TRBV7-9 and TRBJ2-1, the full variable domain is DTGVSQNPRHKITKRGQNVTFRCDPISEHNRLYWYRQTLGQGPEFLTYFQNEAQLEKSRLLSDRFSAERPKGSFSTLEIQRTEQGDSAMYLCASSSTSGIHNEQFFGPGTRLTVL.

The V gene is TRBV28, the J gene TRBJ2-7; 9 positions agree with TRBD1. This CDR3 comprises 14 residues. In germline, CDR1 is MDHEN, CDR2 SYDVKM. Trimming took 8 bases from V and 11 from J; bases not matched to a gene: 16. CDR3 sequence: CASALPGTGSVEYF. CDR3 in DNA: TGTGCCAGCGCTCTCCCCGGGACAGGGAGTGTCGAGTACTTC.

V is TRBV6-5 and J is TRBJ2-7; D may be TRBD1 (6 bases). The CDR3 has 15 residues. Per germline, CDR1 MNHEY and CDR2 SVGAGI. The germline V and J ends were trimmed by 2 bases and 2 bases, with 13 bases remaining between them. DNA of the CDR3: TGTGCCAGCAGTTACGCGTCAGGGGATCCCTACGAGCAGTACTTC. Translated, it gives CASSYASGDPYEQYF.